This TCR beta chain was sequenced in a study of T cell repertoires in cytomegalovirus infection. TCRdb ran MiXCR on the reads and lists one entry per CDR3 protein. The data show around 450,000 distinct CDR3 sequences, over 9% seen once. There are 16 residues in the CDR3. V shed 5 bases and J 3 bases; nucleotides not matched to a gene: 10. Germline V lookup: CDR1 SGDLS, CDR2 YYNGEE. This clonotype was seen a handful of times. The rearrangement links TRBV9 to TRBJ2-1; 8 nucleotides match TRBD2. This TCR came from a human donor in good health (CMV status not recorded). Some clones in this sample may be carry-over from other donors' samples. Sequenced: PBMCs. CDR3 bases: TGTGCCAGCAGTCGGGGGGGGAGGGCCGACTACAATGAGCAGTTCTTC. This codes for CASSRGGRADYNEQFF.